A single sample gave rise to the 21 T cell receptor beta chains below, sequenced in a study of blood T cell repertoires in COVID-19. Profiling relied on immunoSEQ multiplex PCR, and the TCRdb table lists in-frame clones only, not all of them. The sample carries about 130,000 clones, 84% recorded once. The sample taken for sequencing was peripheral blood. The receptors here all came from a woman aged 25 to 39 who had recovered from COVID-19.

The chain links TRBV7-9 to TRBJ2-1, with 11 positions matching TRBD1. This CDR3 has 14 residues. With V trimmed by 5 bases and J by 7 bases, 4 bases remained unmatched. CDR1 SEHNR and CDR2 FQNEAQ come from the germline V gene (reference sequence). CDR3 amino acids: CASSTDRGLNEQFF. The CDR3 coding sequence is TGTGCCAGCAGCACGGACAGGGGGCTAAATGAGCAGTTCTTC.

The rearrangement uses TRBV19 and TRBJ1-4; D is unclear. Trimming shortened V by 5 bases and J by 0 bases, and 13 bases separated the two germline ends. This CDR3 has 16 amino acids. Germline V CDR1 and CDR2: LNHDA, SQIVND (reference sequence). The CDR3 DNA reads as TGTGCCAGTAGTCCCCCCGCGGGCTCAACTAATGAAAAACTGTTTTTT. Protein: CASSPPAGSTNEKLFF.

The chain combines TRBV5-1 with TRBJ2-2, with D possibly TRBD1 on 5 matching bases. This CDR3 has 15 residues. V was cut by 5 bases and J by 0 bases, with 11 bases left in between. Germline V CDR1 and CDR2: SGHRS, YFSETQ. In DNA form, the CDR3 reads TGCGCCAGCAGTTCGACAGAATCGAACACCGGGGAGCTGTTTTTT. It yields the protein CASSSTESNTGELFF. The variable domain in full, with the rest retrieved from reference TRBV5-1 and TRBJ2-2, is KAGVTQTPRYLIKTRGQQVTLSCSPISGHRSVSWYQQTPGQGLQFLFEYFSETQRNKGNFPGRFSGRQFSNSRSEMNVSTLELGDSALYLCASSSTESNTGELFFGEGSRLTVL.

The J gene is TRBJ1-1, the V gene TRBV4-1, with 9 bases that match TRBD1. With V trimmed by 4 bases and J by 0 bases, 6 bases remained unmatched. The CDR3 spans 16 residues. Germline values: CDR1 MGHRA, CDR2 YSYEKL. CDR3 loop: CASSPGQGNMNTEAFF. CDR3 in DNA: TGCGCCAGCAGCCCCGGACAGGGGAATATGAACACTGAAGCTTTCTTT.

This chain connects TRBV5-5 to TRBJ2-3; 12 bases fit TRBD2. Germline CDR1 SGHKS, CDR2 YYEKEE (reference sequence). V was clipped by 5 bases and J by 4 bases; unmatched bases: 5. The CDR3 consists of 15 residues. The CDR3 sequence: CASSPSGGAPDTQYF. The CDR3 nucleotides read TGTGCCAGCAGTCCTAGCGGGGGGGCCCCAGATACGCAGTATTTT.

The rearrangement uses TRBV15 and TRBJ2-1, with D tentatively TRBD2 (6 bases). Per the germline V gene, CDR1 is LNHNV and CDR2 is YYDKDF (reference sequence). V dropped 0 bases and J dropped 8 bases, with 17 bases sitting between them. The CDR3 length is 16 residues. The chain's CDR3 is CATSRDRPGVGDEQFF. The DNA of the CDR3 is TGTGCCACCAGCAGAGATCGTCCGGGAGTTGGAGATGAGCAGTTCTTC.

The rearrangement links TRBV2 to TRBJ1-2, with 8 bases fitting TRBD1. CDR3 length: 14 amino acids. The germline V gene encodes CDR1 SNHLY and CDR2 FYNNEI. V lost 5 bases to trimming and J lost 6 bases; unmatched junction nucleotides: 8. The CDR3 nucleotides read TGTGCCAGCAGTCCGCGGACAGGGAAGAATGGCTACACCTTC. It specifies CASSPRTGKNGYTF. The entire variable domain, with the rest obtained from reference TRBV2 and TRBJ1-2, is as follows: EPEVTQTPSHQVTQMGQEVILRCVPISNHLYFYWYRQILGQKVEFLVSFYNNEISEKSEIFDDQFSVERPDGSNFTLKIRSTKLEDSAMYFCASSPRTGKNGYTFGSGTRLTVV.

The chain combines TRBV9 with TRBJ1-2, with D possibly matching TRBD1 (5 bases). The CDR3 covers 14 residues. Trimming took off 0 bases at V and 7 bases at J, with 13 bases between the two ends. Germline V CDR1 and CDR2: SGDLS, YYNGEE. This CDR3 is CASSVDGGGSGYTF. In DNA, the CDR3 is TGTGCCAGCAGCGTAGACGGCGGGGGTTCTGGCTACACCTTC.

The V and J genes are TRBV15 and TRBJ2-3; 8 nucleotides match TRBD2. This CDR3 region has 17 residues. Trimming took 3 bases from V and 4 from J; bases not matched to a gene: 12. Germline V lookup: CDR1 LNHNV, CDR2 YYDKDF (reference sequence). The CDR3 nucleotides are TGTGCCACCAGCAGTGATCAGCGGGAGTGGGGGGCAGATACGCAGTATTTT. This translates into CATSSDQREWGADTQYF.

This sequence joins TRBV9 and TRBJ2-1; D is perhaps TRBD1 (5 bases). The CDR3 contains 13 residues. The V end was cut by 0 bases, the J end by 5 bases, with 6 bases between. Germline V CDR1 and CDR2: SGDLS, YYNGEE. Written as DNA, the CDR3 is TGTGCCAGCAGCGTAGGACAGCACAATGAGCAGTTCTTC. Its translation is CASSVGQHNEQFF.

The gene calls are TRBV20-1 and TRBJ2-7; 9 bases agree with TRBD2. In germline, CDR1 is DFQATT, CDR2 SNEGSKA (reference sequence). The CDR3 spans 13 residues. Trimming took 3 bases from V and 1 from J; bases not matched to a gene: 1. The CDR3 here is CSASSGRSYEQYF. CDR3 bases: TGCAGTGCTAGTAGCGGGAGATCCTACGAGCAGTACTTC.

The CDR3, as DNA: TGTGCCAGCAGCGCCGGGGACAGCATGAACACTGAAGCTTTCTTT. The encoded protein is CASSAGDSMNTEAFF. This rearrangement joins TRBV9 to TRBJ1-1, with TRBD1 matching 7 bases. The CDR3 runs 15 residues. V lost 3 bases to trimming and J lost 0 bases; unmatched junction nucleotides: 5. CDR1 is SGDLS, CDR2 YYNGEE, per germline.

Here the CDR3 DNA reads TGTGCCAGCAGCTTAGGGGACAGGGATCATGGGACCCAGTACTTC. Its protein product is CASSLGDRDHGTQYF. The V gene is TRBV13, the J gene TRBJ2-5, with 8 bases aligning to TRBD1. Germline V gives CDR1 PRHDT, CDR2 FYEKMQ (reference sequence). After removal of 0 bases from V and 7 bases from J, the junction contained 7 bases not matched to a gene. This CDR3 has 15 amino acids. Filled out from reference TRBV13 and TRBJ2-5, the complete variable domain reads AAGVIQSPRHLIKEKRETATLKCYPIPRHDTVYWYQQGPGQDPQFLISFYEKMQSDKGSIPDRFSAQQFSDYHSELNMSSLELGDSALYFCASSLGDRDHGTQYFGPGTRLLVL.

The CDR3 loop is CASSGSGGNTEAFF. DNA of the CDR3: TGTGCCAGCAGCGGTAGCGGGGGGAACACTGAAGCTTTCTTT. The chain couples TRBV7-9 to TRBJ1-1; possibly TRBD1 for D (5 bases). There are 14 residues in the CDR3. The ends were cut back, 5 bases at V and 1 base at J, with 11 bases in the middle. From germline, CDR1 is SEHNR and CDR2 FQNEAQ (reference sequence).

This clone was observed a single time. The CDR3 spells CASSEYRGGAFGTQYF. The CDR3 nucleotides read TGTGCCAGCAGTGAATATCGCGGGGGGGCCTTCGGAACGCAGTATTTT. The gene calls are TRBV6-1 and TRBJ2-3; 9 positions agree with TRBD2. After removal of 2 bases from V and 9 bases from J, the junction contained 12 bases not matched to a gene. The CDR3 runs 16 residues. CDR1 and CDR2 from the germline V gene are MNHNS and SASEGT.

The table lists this clone with many counts. V is TRBV7-3 and J is TRBJ2-1; 13 nucleotides agree with TRBD2. V lost 6 bases and J lost 6; bases outside the gene matches: 5. CDR1 SGHTA and CDR2 FQGTGA come from the germline V gene. The CDR3 is 15 residues long. CDR3 DNA: TGTGCCAGCAGACTGACTAGCGGGGGGCTCAATGAGCAGTTCTTC. Amino acids: CASRLTSGGLNEQFF.

The chain employs TRBV6-5 and TRBJ1-4; TRBD1 agrees at 9 bases. Germline CDR1 is MNHEY and CDR2 is SVGAGI. Trimming cost V 8 bases and J 8 bases; bases outside gene matches: 6. This CDR3 is 13 amino acids long. The chain's CDR3 is CASAQGATEKLFF. CDR3 in DNA: TGTGCCAGCGCACAGGGGGCTACGGAAAAACTGTTTTTT.

This sequence joins TRBV2 and TRBJ1-2; tentatively, D is TRBD1 (6 bases). The V end lost 6 bases, the J end lost 13 bases, and 18 bases lay between the germline ends. CDR3 length: 12 amino acids. From germline, CDR1 is SNHLY and CDR2 FYNNEI. CDR3 amino acids: CASSDQQGQFTF. As DNA, the CDR3 is TGTGCCAGCAGCGACCAACAGGGTCAATTCACCTTC.

V is TRBV3-1 (or the pseudogene TRBV3-2) and J is TRBJ1-2; D uncertain. V was trimmed by 0 bases and J by 8 bases, leaving 13 bases between them. The CDR3 is 14 residues long. In germline, CDR1 is LGHDT, CDR2 YNNKEL (reference sequence). The CDR3 loop is CASSQDVREAGYTF. The DNA of the CDR3 is TGTGCCAGCAGCCAAGATGTGAGGGAGGCGGGCTACACCTTC.

CDR3 sequence (DNA): TGTGCCAGGAGGGGGTCTGGGCCCCAGCATTTT. Translating it yields CARRGSGPQHF. This chain joins TRBV21-1 and TRBJ1-5; TRBD1, the D gene given by the table, was not confirmed from the DNA. TRBV21-1 is annotated as a pseudogene. The CDR3 consists of 11 residues.

For this clone: Other DNA variants within this sample encode the same CDR3. The genes are TRBV5-1 and TRBJ2-5; D ambiguous. Germline CDR1 reads SGHRS; CDR2 reads YFSETQ. V lost 1 base and J 2 bases, leaving 3 bases between the germline ends. The CDR3 has 12 residues. Here the CDR3 reads CASSLSQETQYF. CDR3 nucleotide sequence: TGCGCCAGCAGCTTGTCGCAAGAGACCCAGTACTTC.